These 23 T cell receptor beta chains share one sample of origin, sequenced in a study of blood T cells in healthy people across ages. Combining a sample-barcoded 5' primer with a J-beta primer mix, a second PCR ran for roughly 7 to 11 cycles. One entry per CDR3 protein, called by TCRdb with MiXCR from the 5' RACE reads. The repertoire consists of over 1.5 million distinct CDR3 sequences, with about 50% occurring once and the leading ten covering roughly 2%. Material: blood. These receptors were obtained from a woman aged 40-49 years in good health.

The chain employs TRBV7-2 and TRBJ1-4; D ambiguous. The CDR3 sequence is 11 residues long. The germline V gene encodes CDR1 SGHTA and CDR2 FQGNSA. V was cut by 4 bases and J by 6 bases, with 3 bases left in between. CDR3 loop: CASSSHEKLFF. In nucleotides, the CDR3 is TGTGCCAGCAGCTCTCATGAAAAACTGTTTTTT.

This clonotype was detected many times. The chain joins TRBV7-2 to TRBJ2-1; D assignment may be TRBD1 or TRBD2 (5 bases each). The V and J ends lost 7 bases and 3 bases respectively, with 16 bases between them. Germline loops: CDR1 SGHTA, CDR2 FQGNSA. The CDR3 is 15 amino acids. In nucleotides, the CDR3 is TGTGCCAGCACCCGAGGGACCGGTAACTACAATGAGCAGTTCTTC. Amino acids: CASTRGTGNYNEQFF.

This clonotype was counted only a few times. The V and J genes are TRBV12-3 or TRBV12-4 and TRBJ1-1; D is unclear. CDR3 length equals 12 residues. Trimming shortened V by 4 bases and J by 0 bases, and 3 bases separated the two germline ends. The CDR3: CASSWLNTEAFF. DNA of the CDR3: TGTGCCAGCAGTTGGTTGAACACTGAAGCTTTCTTT.

V and J are TRBV27 and TRBJ1-2, with D hard to call. V lost 4 bases and J lost 3, with 15 bases in between. The CDR3 loop spans 15 amino acids. Germline V gives CDR1 MNHEY, CDR2 SMNVEV (reference sequence). Here the CDR3 DNA reads TGTGCCAGCAGTTCATCCGAGGGCACCTACTATGGCTACACCTTC. Protein product: CASSSSEGTYYGYTF.

V gene TRBV21-1 combines with J gene TRBJ2-7; the table assigns TRBD1, which was not confirmed against the DNA. TRBV21-1 is tagged as a pseudogene. This CDR3 is built from 16 residues. CDR3 amino acids: CASIKTGGQPGGEQYF. DNA of the CDR3: TGTGCCAGTATTAAGACAGGGGGCCAACCTGGTGGCGAGCAGTACTTC.

This clonotype came up once. CDR3 nucleotide sequence: TGCAGCGTTGATCGGCCAGGGGACAATGAGCAGTACTTC. Translation gives CSVDRPGDNEQYF. The rearrangement joins TRBV29-1 to TRBJ2-1, with D perhaps TRBD1 (6 bases). With the DNA end fitting TRBJ2-7 better, the J assignment may be wrong. This CDR3 is 13 amino acids long. CDR1 is SQVTM and CDR2 is ANQGSEA in the germline V gene.

J is TRBJ1-2 and V is TRBV6-5; weak D call: TRBD1 (6 bases). V gave up 5 bases and J gave up 8 bases, with 18 bases separating them. The CDR3 has 14 amino acids. Germline values: CDR1 MNHEY, CDR2 SVGAGI. CDR3 sequence reads: CASSPPGTQGGYTF. DNA of the CDR3: TGTGCCAGCAGTCCTCCCGGGACACAGGGAGGCTACACCTTC.

The V call is TRBV5-4, the J call TRBJ1-6; 12 bases line up with TRBD1. The length of the CDR3 is 16 residues. V was clipped by 4 bases and J by 6 bases; unmatched bases: 5. Germline CDR1 reads SGHNT; CDR2 reads YYREEE (reference sequence). CDR3: CASSTGQGAGNSPLHF. The DNA of the CDR3 is TGTGCCAGCAGCACGGGACAGGGGGCCGGTAATTCACCCCTCCACTTT.

The gene calls are TRBV4-2 and TRBJ2-7, with 7 bases that match TRBD1. Germline V gene data show CDR1 as LGHNA and CDR2 as YNFKEQ. Trimming took 0 bases from V and 2 from J; bases not matched to a gene: 13. This CDR3 comprises 18 residues. CDR3 sequence: CASSQERSSRGSAYEQYF. The CDR3 nucleotides read TGTGCCAGCAGCCAAGAGCGATCTAGCAGGGGGTCCGCCTACGAGCAGTACTTC.

The genes are TRBV6-5 and TRBJ2-5, with D uncertain. The germline gives CDR1 MNHEY, CDR2 SVGAGI. V was trimmed by 5 bases and J by 5 bases, leaving 15 bases between them. The CDR3 consists of 14 residues. DNA of the CDR3: TGTGCCAGCAGTCCGCGCCGATCGATGGAGACCCAGTACTTC. This gives the protein CASSPRRSMETQYF.

The chain recombines TRBV4-1 with TRBJ2-1; maybe TRBD1 (5 bases). The end of the DNA aligns better with TRBJ2-7, so the J call may be wrong. Per germline, CDR1 MGHRA and CDR2 YSYEKL. The CDR3 is made up of 16 amino acids. The CDR3: CASSQDSQGSYNEQYF. In DNA, the CDR3 is TGCGCCAGCAGCCAAGATAGTCAGGGCTCCTACAATGAGCAGTACTTC.

The V gene is TRBV9, the J gene TRBJ1-6, with D unclear. Germline values: CDR1 SGDLS, CDR2 YYNGEE. The CDR3 runs 17 residues. V gave up 4 bases and J gave up 5 bases, with 19 bases separating them. The CDR3 region is CASSPWTSPSDNSPLHF. CDR3 nucleotide sequence: TGTGCCAGCAGCCCATGGACCAGTCCCTCGGATAATTCACCCCTCCACTTT. Complete variable domain (other parts from reference TRBV9 and TRBJ1-6): DSGVTQTPKHLITATGQRVTLRCSPRSGDLSVYWYQQSLDQGLQFLIQYYNGEERAKGNILERFSAQQFPDLHSELNLSSLELGDSALYFCASSPWTSPSDNSPLHFGNGTRLTVT.

This rearrangement joins TRBV7-2 to TRBJ1-2, with D possibly being TRBD1 (6 bases). The CDR3 contains 15 residues. CDR1 is SGHTA, CDR2 FQGNSA, per germline. Trimming took 4 bases from V and 4 from J, leaving 16 bases between them. CDR3 region: CASSSDNGGSYGYTF. The CDR3 nucleotides read TGTGCCAGCAGCTCCGACAATGGGGGCAGCTATGGCTACACCTTC.

This clonotype turned up a few times. The rearrangement links TRBV6-5 to TRBJ2-7, with D maybe TRBD2 (6 bases). The DNA matches TRBJ2-5 better at its end, which makes the J call doubtful. Germline CDR1 reads MNHEY; CDR2 reads SVGAGI. This CDR3 has 12 residues. This CDR3 reads CASSSRGGTQYF. CDR3 nucleotide sequence: TGTGCCAGCAGTTCCCGGGGAGGGACCCAGTACTTC.

This clonotype was counted a few times. V and J are TRBV4-3 and TRBJ2-7; a possible D gene is TRBD1 (6 bases). In germline, CDR1 is LGHNA, CDR2 YSLEER. Trimming left V 0 bases short and J 0 bases short, with 12 bases between. The CDR3 runs to 16 residues. The CDR3 spells CASSQEARGSSYEQYF. The CDR3 nucleotides are TGCGCCAGCAGCCAAGAAGCCAGGGGCAGCTCCTACGAGCAGTACTTC.

The J gene is TRBJ2-1, the V gene TRBV7-9; 7 nucleotides agree with TRBD1. The germline V gene encodes CDR1 SEHNR and CDR2 FQNEAQ (reference sequence). CDR3 length equals 13 residues. Germline trimming cut 5 bases from V and 6 bases from J; bases unmatched to any gene: 4. CDR3 sequence: CASSPQGVNEQFF. The CDR3, as DNA: TGTGCCAGCAGCCCGCAGGGGGTCAATGAGCAGTTCTTC.

V is TRBV10-2 and J is TRBJ1-2; TRBD1 might be the D (5 bases). V dropped 8 bases and J dropped 5 bases, with 9 bases sitting between them. This CDR3 spans 11 amino acids. Germline CDR1 is WSHSY and CDR2 is SAAADI. The CDR3 DNA sequence: TGCGCCAGCGGGGCGGGATATGGCTACACCTTC. This encodes CASGAGYGYTF.

The chain recombines TRBV7-2 with TRBJ2-1; TRBD1 might be the D (5 bases). CDR1 and CDR2 (germline): SGHTA, FQGNSA. The length of the CDR3 is 14 residues. V was pared by 5 bases and J by 2 bases, with 10 bases between. The CDR3 DNA reads as TGTGCCAGCAGCCAGATGACAGCCTACAATGAGCAGTTCTTC. Translated, it gives CASSQMTAYNEQFF.

A few counts support this clonotype. The CDR3 nucleotides read TGTGCCAGCGCGGGCGCAGAGACCCAGTACTTC. This gives the protein CASAGAETQYF. The gene calls are TRBV28 and TRBJ2-5; weak D call: TRBD2 (5 bases). Trimming left V 8 bases short and J 4 bases short, with 8 bases between. Germline values: CDR1 MDHEN, CDR2 SYDVKM. There are 11 residues in the CDR3.

The chain employs TRBV6-6 and TRBJ2-7, with a tentative D call TRBD1 (5 bases). This CDR3 comprises 16 residues. Germline V CDR1 and CDR2: MNHNY, SVGAGI (reference sequence). Trimming stripped 4 bases from V and 0 bases from J, with 16 bases between. CDR3: CASSSIRGLTSYEQYF. The DNA for the CDR3 is TGTGCCAGCAGTTCTATTAGGGGTCTTACCTCCTACGAGCAGTACTTC.

The chain is built from TRBV4-1 and TRBJ2-7, with D perhaps given as TRBD1 or TRBD2 (5 bases each). Per germline, CDR1 MGHRA and CDR2 YSYEKL. The CDR3 covers 17 residues. Trimming stripped 3 bases from V and 5 bases from J, with 23 bases between. The CDR3 sequence: CASSHETPGPGSDEQYF. The CDR3, as DNA: TGCGCCAGCAGCCATGAGACCCCGGGGCCAGGTTCGGACGAGCAGTACTTC.

The genes are TRBV7-2 and TRBJ2-7; 9 bases are shared with TRBD2. CDR3 length: 14 amino acids. Germline V gene lookup returns CDR1 SGHTA and CDR2 FQGNSA. J gave up 7 bases and V 3 bases, and 7 bases lay outside the gene matches. Here the CDR3 reads CASSLRGGIDEQYF. The CDR3 DNA follows: TGTGCCAGCAGCTTGCGGGGGGGCATAGATGAGCAGTACTTC. Variable domain in full (rest from reference TRBV7-2 and TRBJ2-7): GAGVSQSPSNKVTEKGKDVELRCDPISGHTALYWYRQSLGQGLEFLIYFQGNSAPDKSGLPSDRFSAERTGGSVSTLTIQRTQQEDSAVYLCASSLRGGIDEQYFGPGTRLTVT.

This chain joins TRBV7-9 and TRBJ2-1; D is ambiguous. Looked up from germline, CDR1 is SEHNR and CDR2 is FQNEAQ (reference sequence). The CDR3 loop spans 12 amino acids. V was cut by 5 bases and J by 12 bases, with 14 bases left in between. The CDR3: CASSLGDMGQFF. CDR3 in DNA: TGTGCCAGCAGCCTTGGCGATATGGGGCAGTTCTTC.